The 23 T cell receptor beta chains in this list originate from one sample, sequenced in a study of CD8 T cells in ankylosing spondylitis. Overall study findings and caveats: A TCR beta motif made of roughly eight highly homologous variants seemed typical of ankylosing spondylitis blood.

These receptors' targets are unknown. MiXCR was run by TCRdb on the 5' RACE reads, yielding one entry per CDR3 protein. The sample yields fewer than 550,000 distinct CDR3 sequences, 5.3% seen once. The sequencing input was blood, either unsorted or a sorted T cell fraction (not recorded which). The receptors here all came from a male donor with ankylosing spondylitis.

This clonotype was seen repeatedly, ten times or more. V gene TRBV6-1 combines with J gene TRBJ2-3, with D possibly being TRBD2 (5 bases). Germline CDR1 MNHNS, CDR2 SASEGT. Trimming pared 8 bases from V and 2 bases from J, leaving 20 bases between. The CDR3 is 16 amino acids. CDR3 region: CASPQEPGRDTDTQYF. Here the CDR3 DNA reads TGTGCCAGCCCCCAGGAGCCGGGCCGGGACACAGATACGCAGTATTTT.

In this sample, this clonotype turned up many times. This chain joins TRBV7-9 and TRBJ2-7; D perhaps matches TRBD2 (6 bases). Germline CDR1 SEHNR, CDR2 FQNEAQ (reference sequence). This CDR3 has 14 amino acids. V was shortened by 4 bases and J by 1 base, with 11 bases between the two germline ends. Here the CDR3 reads CASSSHGGSYEQYF. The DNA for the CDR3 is TGTGCCAGCAGCTCACACGGGGGTTCCTACGAGCAGTACTTC.

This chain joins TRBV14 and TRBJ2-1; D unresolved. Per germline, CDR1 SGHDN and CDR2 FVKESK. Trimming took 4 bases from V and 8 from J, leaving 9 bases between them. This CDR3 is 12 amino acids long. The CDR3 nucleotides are TGTGCCAGCAGCCTAAGAAGGGATGAGCAGTTCTTC. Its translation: CASSLRRDEQFF.

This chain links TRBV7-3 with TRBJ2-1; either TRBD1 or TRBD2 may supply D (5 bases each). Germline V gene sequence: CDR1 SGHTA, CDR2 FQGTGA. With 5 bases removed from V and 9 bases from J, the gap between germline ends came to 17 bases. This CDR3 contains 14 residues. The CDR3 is CASSRGPAEGEQFF. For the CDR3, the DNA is TGTGCCAGCAGCAGGGGCCCAGCTGAGGGTGAGCAGTTCTTC.

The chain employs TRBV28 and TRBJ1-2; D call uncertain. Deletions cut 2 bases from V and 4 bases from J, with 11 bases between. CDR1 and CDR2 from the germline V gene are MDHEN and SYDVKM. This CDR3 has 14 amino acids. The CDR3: CASSLIGGSYGYTF. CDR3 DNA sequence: TGTGCCAGCAGTTTAATTGGCGGATCCTATGGCTACACCTTC.

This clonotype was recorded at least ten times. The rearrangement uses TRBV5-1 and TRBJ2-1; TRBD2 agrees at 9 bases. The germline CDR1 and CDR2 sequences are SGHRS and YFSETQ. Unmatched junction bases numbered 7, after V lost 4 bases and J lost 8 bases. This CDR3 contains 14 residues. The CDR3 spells CASSRGVAGDEQFF. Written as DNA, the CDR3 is TGCGCCAGCAGCCGGGGGGTAGCGGGAGATGAGCAGTTCTTC.

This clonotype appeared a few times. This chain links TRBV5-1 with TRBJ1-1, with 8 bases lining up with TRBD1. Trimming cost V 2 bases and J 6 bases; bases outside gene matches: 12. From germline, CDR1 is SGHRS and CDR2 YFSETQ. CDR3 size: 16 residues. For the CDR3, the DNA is TGCGCCAGCAGCTTCCGTCCGACAGGGGACGTCCCTGAAGCTTTCTTT. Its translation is CASSFRPTGDVPEAFF.

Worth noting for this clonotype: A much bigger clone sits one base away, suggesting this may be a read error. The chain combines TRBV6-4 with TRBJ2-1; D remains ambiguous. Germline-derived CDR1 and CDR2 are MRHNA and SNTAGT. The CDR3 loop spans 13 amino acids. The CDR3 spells CGSSEGSYNEQFF. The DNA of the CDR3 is TGTGGCAGCAGTGAAGGGTCCTACAATGAGCAGTTCTTC.

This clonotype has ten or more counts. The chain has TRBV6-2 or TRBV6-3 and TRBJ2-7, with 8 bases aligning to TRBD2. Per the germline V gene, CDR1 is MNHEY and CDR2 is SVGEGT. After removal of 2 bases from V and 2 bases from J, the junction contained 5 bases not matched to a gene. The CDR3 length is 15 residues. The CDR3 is CASSYVAGTTYEQYF. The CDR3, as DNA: TGTGCCAGCAGTTACGTAGCGGGAACGACCTACGAGCAGTACTTC.

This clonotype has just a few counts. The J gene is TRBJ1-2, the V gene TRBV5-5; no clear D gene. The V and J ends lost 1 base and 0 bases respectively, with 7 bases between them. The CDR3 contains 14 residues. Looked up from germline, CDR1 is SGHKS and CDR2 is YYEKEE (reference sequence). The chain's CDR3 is CASSLNPPNYGYTF. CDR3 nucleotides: TGTGCCAGCAGCTTGAATCCACCTAACTATGGCTACACCTTC.

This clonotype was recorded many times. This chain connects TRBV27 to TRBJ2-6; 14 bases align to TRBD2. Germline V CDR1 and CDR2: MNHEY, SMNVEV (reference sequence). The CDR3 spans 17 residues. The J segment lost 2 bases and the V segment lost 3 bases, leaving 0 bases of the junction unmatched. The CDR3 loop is CASSLTSGRAGANVLTF. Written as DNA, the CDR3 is TGTGCCAGCAGTTTGACTAGCGGGAGGGCTGGGGCCAACGTCCTGACTTTC. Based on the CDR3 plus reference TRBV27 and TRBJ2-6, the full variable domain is EAQVTQNPRYLITVTGKKLTVTCSQNMNHEYMSWYRQDPGLGLRQIYYSMNVEVTDKGDVPEGYKVSRKEKRNFPLILESPSPNQTSLYFCASSLTSGRAGANVLTFGAGSRLTVL.

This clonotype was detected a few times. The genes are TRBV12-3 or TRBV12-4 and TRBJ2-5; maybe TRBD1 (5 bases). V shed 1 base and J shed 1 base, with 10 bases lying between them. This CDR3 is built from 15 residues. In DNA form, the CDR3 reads TGTGCCAGCAGTTTAGGCTTGACAGTCCAAGAGACCCAGTACTTC. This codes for CASSLGLTVQETQYF.

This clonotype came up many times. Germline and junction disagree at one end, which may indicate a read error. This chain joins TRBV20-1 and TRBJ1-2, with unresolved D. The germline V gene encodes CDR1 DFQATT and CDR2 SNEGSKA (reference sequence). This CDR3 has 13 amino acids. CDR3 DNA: TGCAGTGCTTGGGAGCGTCGGCTCTATGGCTTCACCTTC. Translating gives CSAWERRLYGFTF.

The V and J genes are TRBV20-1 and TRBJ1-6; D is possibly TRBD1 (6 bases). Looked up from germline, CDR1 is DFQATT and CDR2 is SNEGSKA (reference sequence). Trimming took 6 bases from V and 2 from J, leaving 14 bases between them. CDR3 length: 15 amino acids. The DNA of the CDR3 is TGCAGTGCGCCTATCCGGGGGCCCTATAATTCACCCCTCCACTTT. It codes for CSAPIRGPYNSPLHF.

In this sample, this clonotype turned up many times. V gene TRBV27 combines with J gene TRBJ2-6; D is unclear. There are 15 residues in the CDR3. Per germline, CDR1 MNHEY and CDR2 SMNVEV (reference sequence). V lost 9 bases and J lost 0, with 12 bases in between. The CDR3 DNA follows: TGTGCCAGTGGTACTCCCCACTCTGGGGCCAACGTCCTGACTTTC. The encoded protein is CASGTPHSGANVLTF. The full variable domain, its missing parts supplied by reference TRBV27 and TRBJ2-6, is EAQVTQNPRYLITVTGKKLTVTCSQNMNHEYMSWYRQDPGLGLRQIYYSMNVEVTDKGDVPEGYKVSRKEKRNFPLILESPSPNQTSLYFCASGTPHSGANVLTFGAGSRLTVL.

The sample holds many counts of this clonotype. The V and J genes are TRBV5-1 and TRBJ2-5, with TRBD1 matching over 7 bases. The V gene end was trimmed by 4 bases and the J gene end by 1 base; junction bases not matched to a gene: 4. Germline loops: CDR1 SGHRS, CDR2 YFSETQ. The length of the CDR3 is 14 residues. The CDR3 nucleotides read TGCGCCAGCAGCGCAGGGACAGTCCAAGAGACCCAGTACTTC. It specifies CASSAGTVQETQYF.

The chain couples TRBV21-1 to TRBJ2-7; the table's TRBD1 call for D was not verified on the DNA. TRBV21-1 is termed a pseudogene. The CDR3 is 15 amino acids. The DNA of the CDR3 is TGTGCCAGCAGCAAAGTGCAGGGGGCGCCTTACGAGCAGTACTTC. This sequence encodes CASSKVQGAPYEQYF.

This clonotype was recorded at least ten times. CDR3 in amino acids: CASSRTPGTASTDTQYF. In DNA, the CDR3 is TGCGCCAGCAGTCGCACTCCGGGGACCGCTAGCACAGATACGCAGTATTTT. This chain connects TRBV5-1 to TRBJ2-3; D tentatively reads TRBD1 or TRBD2 (5 bases each). Looked up from germline, CDR1 is SGHRS and CDR2 is YFSETQ. The CDR3 length is 17 residues. V dropped 5 bases and J dropped 0 bases, with 19 bases sitting between them.

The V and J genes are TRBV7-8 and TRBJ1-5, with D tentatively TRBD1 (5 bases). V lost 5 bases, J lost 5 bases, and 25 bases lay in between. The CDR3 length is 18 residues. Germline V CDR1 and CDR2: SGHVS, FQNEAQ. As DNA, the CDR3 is TGTGCCAGCAGCGAGGGGCTTTACTCCTACTCTCAAGATCAGCCCCAGCATTTT. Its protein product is CASSEGLYSYSQDQPQHF.

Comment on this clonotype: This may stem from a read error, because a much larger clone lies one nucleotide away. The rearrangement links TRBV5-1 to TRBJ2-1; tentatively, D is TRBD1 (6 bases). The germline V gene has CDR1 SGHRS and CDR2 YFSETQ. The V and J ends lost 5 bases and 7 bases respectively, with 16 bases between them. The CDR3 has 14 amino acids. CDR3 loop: CASRPQGQVNEQFF. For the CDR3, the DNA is TGCGCCAGCAGGCCGCAGGGGCAGGTAAATGAGCAGTTCTTC.

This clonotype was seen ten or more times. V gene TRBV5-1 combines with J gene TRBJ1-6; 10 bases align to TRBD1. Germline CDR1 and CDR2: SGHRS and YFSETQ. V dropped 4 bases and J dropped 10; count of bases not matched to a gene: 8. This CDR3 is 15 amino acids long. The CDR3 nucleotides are TGCGCCAGCAGCGCCCTGACAGGGGGCGAATCACCCCTCCACTTT. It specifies CASSALTGGESPLHF.

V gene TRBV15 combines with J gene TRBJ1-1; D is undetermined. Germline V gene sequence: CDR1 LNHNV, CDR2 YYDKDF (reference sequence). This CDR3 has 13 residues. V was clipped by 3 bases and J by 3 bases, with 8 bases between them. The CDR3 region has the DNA TGTGCCACCAGCAGGGGCTACGACACTGAAGCTTTCTTT. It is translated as CATSRGYDTEAFF. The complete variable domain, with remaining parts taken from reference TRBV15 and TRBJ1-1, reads DAMVIQNPRYQVTQFGKPVTLSCSQTLNHNVMYWYQQKSSQAPKLLFHYYDKDFNNEADTPDNFQSRRPNTSFCFLDIRSPGLGDTAMYLCATSRGYDTEAFFGQGTRLTVV.

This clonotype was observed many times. The DNA of the CDR3 is TGCGCCAGCAGCTCCCCTTCGCTGGCAGATACGCAGTATTTT. Translated: CASSSPSLADTQYF. This sequence joins TRBV5-1 and TRBJ2-3; D remains ambiguous. This CDR3 comprises 14 residues. The ends were cut back, 3 bases at V and 4 bases at J, with 12 bases in the middle. Per the germline V gene, CDR1 is SGHRS and CDR2 is YFSETQ. The full variable domain, in which reference TRBV5-1 and TRBJ2-3 provide the parts outside the CDR3, is KAGVTQTPRYLIKTRGQQVTLSCSPISGHRSVSWYQQTPGQGLQFLFEYFSETQRNKGNFPGRFSGRQFSNSRSEMNVSTLELGDSALYLCASSSPSLADTQYFGPGTRLTVL.